Described below is a single TCR beta chain sequence and its context. What it binds is not known. This sample includes further DNA sequences coding for the same CDR3. Naive CD4+ cells were CD45RA-selected; the remaining cells were memory. The entry originates in a study of shared clonotypes between healthy human individuals. Study-wide background: Three CD4 naive, three CD4 memory, two CD8 naive and one CD8 memory plate were used per donor. General study points: Around 4.7% was the fraction of naive CD4 clonotypes found shared across several donors. All-four-donor shared clonotypes had higher generation probabilities than non-shared clonotypes did.

CDR3 size: 15 residues. Germline CDR1 is MNHNS and CDR2 is SASEGT. V lost 2 bases and J 0 bases, leaving 9 bases between the germline ends. The protocol was immunoSEQ multiplex PCR, while the TCRdb copy is restricted to in-frame clones and leaves out a portion. The table records about 1.5 million clones, around 98% of them present only once. Sequencing was performed on naive CD4+ T cells sorted from blood. Sample subset: CD45RA+ positively selected. The chain employs TRBV6-1 and TRBJ2-3, with D possibly matching TRBD1 (5 bases). The source is a man aged 30-40 years in good health. CDR3 residues: CASSETGISTDTQYF. The CDR3 DNA reads TGTGCCAGCAGTGAAACAGGTATTAGCACAGATACGCAGTATTTT.